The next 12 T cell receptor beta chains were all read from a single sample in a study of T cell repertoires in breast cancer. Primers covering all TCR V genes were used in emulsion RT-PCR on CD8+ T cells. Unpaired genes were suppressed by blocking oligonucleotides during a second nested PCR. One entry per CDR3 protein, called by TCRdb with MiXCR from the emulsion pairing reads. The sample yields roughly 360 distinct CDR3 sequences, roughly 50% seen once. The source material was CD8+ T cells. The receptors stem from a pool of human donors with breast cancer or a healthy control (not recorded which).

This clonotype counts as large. The CDR3 DNA reads as TGTGCCAGCAGCGCCCTGACGGCTAATGAAAAACTGTTTTTT. As protein: CASSALTANEKLFF. The J gene is TRBJ1-4, the V gene TRBV7-9; D is unclear. CDR1 is SEHNR, CDR2 FQNEAQ, per germline (reference sequence). V lost 5 bases to trimming and J lost 3 bases, with 10 bases between them. CDR3 length equals 14 residues.

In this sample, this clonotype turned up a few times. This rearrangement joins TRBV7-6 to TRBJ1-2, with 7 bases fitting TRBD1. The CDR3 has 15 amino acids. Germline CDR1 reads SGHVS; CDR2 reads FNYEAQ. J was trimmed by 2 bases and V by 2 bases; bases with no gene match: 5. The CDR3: CASSLYMGQNYGYTF. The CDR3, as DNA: TGTGCCAGCAGCTTATATATGGGACAGAACTATGGCTACACCTTC.

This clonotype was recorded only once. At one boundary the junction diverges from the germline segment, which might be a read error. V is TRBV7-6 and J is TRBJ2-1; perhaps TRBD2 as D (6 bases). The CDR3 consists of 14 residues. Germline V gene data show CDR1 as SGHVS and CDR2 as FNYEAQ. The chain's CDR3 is CASSAEGQLEEQSF. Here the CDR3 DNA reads TGTGCCAGCAGCGCGGAGGGCCAGCTTGAGGAGCAGTCCTTC.

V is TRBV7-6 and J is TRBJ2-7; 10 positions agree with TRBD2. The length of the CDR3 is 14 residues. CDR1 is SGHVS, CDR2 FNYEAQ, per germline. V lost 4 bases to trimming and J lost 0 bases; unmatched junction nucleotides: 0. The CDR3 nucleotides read TGTGCCAGCAGCTCTAGCGGGAGCTCCTACGAGCAGTACTTC. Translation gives CASSSSGSSYEQYF.

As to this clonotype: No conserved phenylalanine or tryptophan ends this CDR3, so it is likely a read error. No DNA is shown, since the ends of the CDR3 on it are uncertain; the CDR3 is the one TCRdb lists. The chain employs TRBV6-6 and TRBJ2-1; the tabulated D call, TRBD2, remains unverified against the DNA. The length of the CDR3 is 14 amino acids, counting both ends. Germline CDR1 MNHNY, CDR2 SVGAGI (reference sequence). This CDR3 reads CASNGRAIKNEKLL.

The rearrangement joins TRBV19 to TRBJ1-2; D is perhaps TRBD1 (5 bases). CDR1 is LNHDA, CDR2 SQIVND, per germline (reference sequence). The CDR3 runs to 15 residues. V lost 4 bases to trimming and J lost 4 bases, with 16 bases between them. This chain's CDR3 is CASSRGLGGGYGYTF. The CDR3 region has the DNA TGTGCCAGTAGTAGAGGTCTGGGTGGGGGCTATGGCTACACCTTC.

In DNA form, the CDR3 reads TGTGCTGGCAGCCGACAGGGTGGCAATCAGCCCCAGCATTTT. Its protein is CAGSRQGGNQPQHF. V is TRBV7-2 and J is TRBJ1-5; 7 bases line up with TRBD1. The CDR3 spans 14 residues. CDR1 and CDR2 (germline): SGHTA, FQGNSA. The entire variable domain, with the rest obtained from reference TRBV7-2 and TRBJ1-5, is as follows: GAGVSQSPSNKVTEKGKDVELRCDPISGHTALYWYRQSLGQGLEFLIYFQGNSAPDKSGLPSDRFSAERTGGSVSTLTIQRTQQEDSAVYLCAGSRQGGNQPQHFGDGTRLSIL.

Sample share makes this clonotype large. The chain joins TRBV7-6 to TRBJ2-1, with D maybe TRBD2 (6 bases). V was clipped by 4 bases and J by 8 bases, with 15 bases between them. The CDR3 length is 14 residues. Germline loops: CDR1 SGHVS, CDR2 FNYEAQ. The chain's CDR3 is CASSSEGQLDEQFF. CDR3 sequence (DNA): TGTGCCAGCAGCTCGGAGGGCCAGCTTGATGAGCAGTTCTTC.

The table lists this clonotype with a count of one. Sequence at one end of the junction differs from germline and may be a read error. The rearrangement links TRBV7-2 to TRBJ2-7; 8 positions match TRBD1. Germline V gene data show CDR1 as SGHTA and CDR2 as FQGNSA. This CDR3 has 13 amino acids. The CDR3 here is CASSPRTGYEKYF. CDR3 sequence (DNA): TGTGCCAGCAGCCCAAGGACAGGGTACGAGAAGTACTTC.

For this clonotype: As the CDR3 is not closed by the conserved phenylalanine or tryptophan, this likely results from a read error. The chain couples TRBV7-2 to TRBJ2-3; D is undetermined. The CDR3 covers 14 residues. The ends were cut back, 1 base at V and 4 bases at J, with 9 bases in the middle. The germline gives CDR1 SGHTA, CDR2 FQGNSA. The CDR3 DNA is TGTGCCAGCAGCTTAGAACGGTTTGCAGATACGCAGTATCTT. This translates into CASSLERFADTQYL.

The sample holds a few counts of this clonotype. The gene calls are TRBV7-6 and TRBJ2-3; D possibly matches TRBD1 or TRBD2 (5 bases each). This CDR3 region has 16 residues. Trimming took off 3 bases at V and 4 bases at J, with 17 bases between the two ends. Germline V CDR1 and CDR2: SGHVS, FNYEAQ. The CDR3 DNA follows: TGTGCCAGCAGCTTCTATGGGGTGAGGGGAGCAGATACGCAGTATTTT. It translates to CASSFYGVRGADTQYF.

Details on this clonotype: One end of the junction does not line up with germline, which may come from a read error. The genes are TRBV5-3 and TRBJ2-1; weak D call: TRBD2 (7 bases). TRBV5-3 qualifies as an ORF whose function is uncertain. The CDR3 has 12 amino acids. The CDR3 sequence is CASSFGGDKVFF. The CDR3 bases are TGTGCCAGCAGCTTTGGGGGGGACAAGGTGTTCTTC.